Listed below are T cell receptor beta chains from one sample, sequenced in a study of cytomegalovirus exposure and HLA in healthy donors. Sequenced by immunoSEQ multiplex PCR; TCRdb stores in-frame clones only, minus some. The data hold approximately 73,000 clones, with 75% observed a single time. Sequenced input: PBMCs. These receptors all stem from a man in his 70s in good health and CMV-seronegative. Each CDR3 is given with its conserved first and last residue. A D gene is named only where the DNA matches it firmly. A row's size may be missing; if present it is once, few, many or a size class.

v_call: TRBV13; d_call: .; j_call: TRBJ1-2; clone_size: few; cdr3_nt: TGTGCCAGCAGCTTGGAGCAGGGTGGTGGCTACACCTTC; cdr3_aa: CASSLEQGGGYTF
v_call: TRBV1; d_call: .; j_call: TRBJ1-2; clone_size: .; cdr3_nt: TGCACCAGCAGCCAAGATTACCGGGGGACAGGCGGATGCTACACCTTC; cdr3_aa: CTSSQDYRGTGGCYTF
v_call: TRBV19; d_call: .; j_call: TRBJ2-5; clone_size: .; cdr3_nt: TGTGCCAGTAGTCTGTATGCCGTTGAGCAAGAGACCCAGTACTTC; cdr3_aa: CASSLYAVEQETQYF
v_call: TRBV2; d_call: TRBD1; j_call: TRBJ1-5; clone_size: few; cdr3_nt: TGTGCCAGCAGTCGCCAAACAGGGGGTAATCAGCCCCAGCATTTT; cdr3_aa: CASSRQTGGNQPQHF
v_call: TRBV7-2; d_call: TRBD1; j_call: TRBJ1-5; clone_size: .; cdr3_nt: TGTGCCAGCAGCCCCGGGACAGGGACATTTCGTGGCAATCAGCCCCAGCATTTT; cdr3_aa: CASSPGTGTFRGNQPQHF
v_call: TRBV6-5; d_call: TRBD1; j_call: TRBJ1-3; clone_size: .; cdr3_nt: TGTGCCAGCAGTTATCAACAGGGGTGGGGAAACACCATATATTTT; cdr3_aa: CASSYQQGWGNTIYF
v_call: TRBV2; d_call: TRBD1; j_call: TRBJ1-1; clone_size: .; cdr3_nt: TGTGCCAGCAGGCCAGGGGGCACCACTGAAGCTTTCTTT; cdr3_aa: CASRPGGTTEAFF
v_call: TRBV5-1; d_call: TRBD1; j_call: TRBJ1-1; clone_size: .; cdr3_nt: TGCGCCAGCAGCCGTGGGACAGGACGGCCGCCTGAAGCTTTCTTT; cdr3_aa: CASSRGTGRPPEAFF
v_call: TRBV7-2; d_call: .; j_call: TRBJ2-1; clone_size: .; cdr3_nt: TGTGCCAGCAGCTTAGGGGGGCCCCTAGCAGGCGTGCAGTTCTTC; cdr3_aa: CASSLGGPLAGVQFF
v_call: TRBV18; d_call: .; j_call: TRBJ1-1; clone_size: .; cdr3_nt: TGTGCCAGCTCACCATTGCAGGGTGGATACGTGAACACTGAAGCTTTCTTT; cdr3_aa: CASSPLQGGYVNTEAFF
v_call: TRBV28; d_call: TRBD1; j_call: TRBJ2-7; clone_size: .; cdr3_nt: TGTGCCAGCAGTTTGTACCAACAGGGGTCCTACGAGCAGTACTTC; cdr3_aa: CASSLYQQGSYEQYF
v_call: TRBV11-3; d_call: .; j_call: TRBJ2-7; clone_size: .; cdr3_nt: TGTGCCAGCAGCCCCGGACACGCCTCCTACGAGCAGTACTTC; cdr3_aa: CASSPGHASYEQYF
v_call: TRBV7-9; d_call: TRBD1; j_call: TRBJ2-5; clone_size: .; cdr3_nt: TGTGCCAGCAGCTCCGGACAGGTCCGGGCGGCAGAGACCCAGTACTTC; cdr3_aa: CASSSGQVRAAETQYF
v_call: TRBV7-9; d_call: TRBD1; j_call: TRBJ2-5; clone_size: .; cdr3_nt: TGTGCCAGCAGCCCAGGGCGAAGGGGGCGCGGGTTCGAGACCCAGTACTTC; cdr3_aa: CASSPGRRGRGFETQYF
v_call: TRBV28; d_call: .; j_call: TRBJ1-1; clone_size: .; cdr3_nt: TGTGCCAGCAGGGTTGCAGGGAACACTGAAGCTTTCTTT; cdr3_aa: CASRVAGNTEAFF
v_call: TRBV7-2; d_call: TRBD1; j_call: TRBJ2-3; clone_size: .; cdr3_nt: TGTGCCAGCAGCTTAGGAGGGACAGGCACAGATACGCAGTATTTT; cdr3_aa: CASSLGGTGTDTQYF
v_call: TRBV6-5; d_call: TRBD1; j_call: TRBJ1-1; clone_size: .; cdr3_nt: TGTGCCAGCAGTTCGACAGGGGGCGCGGTCACTGAAGCTTTCTTT; cdr3_aa: CASSSTGGAVTEAFF
v_call: TRBV5-1; d_call: TRBD1; j_call: TRBJ1-2; clone_size: .; cdr3_nt: TGCGCCAGCAGCTTGGCTGCCGGGACAGGGAACGGCTACACCTTC; cdr3_aa: CASSLAAGTGNGYTF
v_call: TRBV21-1; d_call: .; j_call: TRBJ2-7; clone_size: few; cdr3_nt: TGTGCCAGCAGCAACCCTAATTACGGACGGGACAGGGGGCTCGAGCAGTACTTC; cdr3_aa: CASSNPNYGRDRGLEQYF
v_call: TRBV28; d_call: .; j_call: TRBJ1-1; clone_size: .; cdr3_nt: TGTGCCAGCAGTTTCGGTGCGAACACTGAAGCTTTCTTT; cdr3_aa: CASSFGANTEAFF
v_call: TRBV4-1; d_call: .; j_call: TRBJ2-7; clone_size: .; cdr3_nt: TGCGCCAGCAGCGAGGGAAAGGGCTACGAGCAGTACTTC; cdr3_aa: CASSEGKGYEQYF